The text below deals with one T cell receptor (beta chain). Its antigen is undetermined. The V end lost 2 bases, the J end lost 8 bases, and 16 bases lay between the germline ends. The CDR3 extends over 15 amino acids. The germline V gene encodes CDR1 MNHNY and CDR2 SVGAGI (reference sequence). This sample was included in a study of cytomegalovirus exposure and HLA in healthy donors. Study-level points and caveats: A few of the chains that were CMV-associated were confirmed in vitro to be specific for CMV antigens. As was reported, the classifier diagnosed cytomegalovirus status with high specificity and sensitivity.

Using immunoSEQ multiplex PCR, the repertoire was profiled, and TCRdb retains in-frame clones only, with some absent. The sample has about 160,000 clones; about 86% are singletons. The clonotype was recovered from a woman aged 25 to 39 in good health and CMV-seronegative. Sequenced sample: PBMCs. The gene calls are TRBV6-6 and TRBJ1-5; D ambiguous. CDR3 in amino acids: CASSYGPGVEKPQHF. Here the CDR3 DNA reads TGTGCCAGCAGTTACGGGCCCGGGGTCGAGAAGCCCCAGCATTTT.